This T cell receptor (beta chain) was sequenced during a study of blood T cell repertoires in COVID-19. CDR1 and CDR2 (germline): SEHNR, FQNEAQ (reference sequence). V shed 5 bases, J shed 0 bases, and the junction held 13 bases outside the gene matches. The CDR3 is 17 residues long. As originally analysed: Amplification of reference gene primers was used by the study to estimate nucleated cell counts. Repertoires were generated with immunoSEQ multiplex PCR, while TCRdb's copy carries only in-frame clones and drops some. The D gene and trimming were derived from the DNA, and the V and J assignments and clone size from that table. This sample has 200,000 to 250,000 clones, with about nine tenths found just once.

Sequencing was performed on peripheral blood. The chain uses TRBV7-9 and TRBJ2-7; 7 bases agree with TRBD2. The TCR sequence derives from a woman aged 55-75 years with acute or convalescent COVID-19. The CDR3 DNA follows: TGTGCCAGCAGCGAGTCGCGCAGCGGGGAGGTCTCCTACGAGCAGTACTTC. Translated: CASSESRSGEVSYEQYF.